These T cell receptor beta chains were read from a single sample in a study of radiotherapy plus CTLA-4 blockade in lung cancer. Clones were read by immunoSEQ multiplex PCR, and TCRdb kept only the in-frame ones, dropping some. The sample holds around 59,000 clones, about 72% seen once. The starting material was peripheral blood, obtained from a patient treated with radiotherapy plus ipilimumab. These TCRs come from a human donor with non-small cell lung cancer whose response to radiotherapy plus ipilimumab could not be evaluated. Each CDR3 is given with its conserved first and last residue. D genes are given only for firm matches. Expanded clones get a size class; other rows say once, few or many, or leave the size out.

.	TRBV15	TRBJ2-7	.	TGTGCCACCAGCAGAGATAGGGGGGGCGAGCAGTACTTC	CATSRDRGGEQYF
.	TRBV5-1	TRBJ1-1	.	TGCGCCAGCAGCTTGGACAGTTACACTGAAGCTTTCTTT	CASSLDSYTEAFF
.	TRBV11-2	TRBJ1-1	.	TGTGCCAGCAGCTTAGCTACTGAAGCTTTCTTT	CASSLATEAFF
.	TRBV27	TRBJ1-1	.	TGTGCCAGCAGTCCTCTACAGAGAAGCTCGAACACTGAAGCTTTCTTT	CASSPLQRSSNTEAFF
.	TRBV30	TRBJ2-7	.	TGTGCCTGGAGTGAATGGACAGACTCCTACGAGCAGTACTTC	CAWSEWTDSYEQYF
.	TRBV28	TRBJ2-7	.	TGTGCCAGCAGTAGTCCGAGGATCGCCCTTTCCGAGCAGTACTTC	CASSSPRIALSEQYF
.	TRBV5-1	TRBJ2-7	once	TGCGCCAGCAGAGTGACAGGAAGCTACGAGCAGTACTTC	CASRVTGSYEQYF
.	TRBV27	TRBJ1-6	.	TGTGCCAGCAGTTTATGGGGGCACTCACCCCTCCACTTT	CASSLWGHSPLHF
TRBD2	TRBV5-1	TRBJ2-4	.	TGCGCCAGCAGCCCCGGGGGGACGGGAAGTCTAGCCAAAAACATTCAGTACTTC	CASSPGGTGSLAKNIQYF
.	TRBV18	TRBJ1-6	once	TGTGCCAGCTCACCAGGGGGGGATAATTCACCCCTCCACTTT	CASSPGGDNSPLHF
.	TRBV19	TRBJ1-2	.	TGTGCCAGTAGCCATCCGACAGGCGGGGGCTACACCTTC	CASSHPTGGGYTF
.	TRBV11-3	TRBJ2-7	few	TGTGCCAGCAGCGGTCAGGGCCGACCCTACGAGCAGTACTTC	CASSGQGRPYEQYF
.	TRBV6-6	TRBJ1-5	.	TGTGCCAGCAGTCAATCAGGCCCCCAGCATTTT	CASSQSGPQHF
.	TRBV30	TRBJ2-5	.	TGTGCCTGGAGTGTGCGGGTTCAAGAGACCCAGTACTTC	CAWSVRVQETQYF
.	TRBV19	TRBJ2-2	.	TGTGCCAGTAGTGGCCAGGTGAACACCGGGGAGCTGTTTTTT	CASSGQVNTGELFF
.	TRBV30	TRBJ1-5	few	TGTGCCTATTCGCCAGGGTACGATCAGCCCCAGCATTTT	CAYSPGYDQPQHF
.	TRBV27	TRBJ2-2	.	TGTGCCAGCAGTTTACTCGGGGCCGGGGAGCTGTTTTTT	CASSLLGAGELFF
TRBD1	TRBV11-1	TRBJ1-1	.	TGTGCCAGCAGCCCGGACAGGTCGAACACTGAAGCTTTCTTT	CASSPDRSNTEAFF
.	TRBV5-1	TRBJ1-2	.	TGCGCCAGCAGCTTGGCCGAGGGGGGGCGCGGCTACACCTTC	CASSLAEGGRGYTF
.	TRBV19	TRBJ2-1	few	TGTGCCAGTAGTATCTTTGGGGGCCACTACAATGAGCAGTTCTTC	CASSIFGGHYNEQFF
.	TRBV2	TRBJ1-4	.	TGTGCCAGCAGACTGGACTTTAATGAAAAACTGTTTTTT	CASRLDFNEKLFF
TRBD1	TRBV7-6	TRBJ1-4	.	TGTGCCAGCAGCCTCCAGCCAGGAGGGACAGGGTCTGAACTGTTTTTT	CASSLQPGGTGSELFF
.	TRBV6-5	TRBJ1-3	.	TGTGCCAGCAGAACCGGACAGCTCTCTGGAAACACCATATATTTT	CASRTGQLSGNTIYF
TRBD1	TRBV10-1	TRBJ1-5	.	TGCGCCAGCAGTGCTGGGACAGTCAATCAGCCCCAGCATTTT	CASSAGTVNQPQHF
.	TRBV4-2	TRBJ2-1	.	TGTGCCAGCAGCCAAGGTTTGGCAGGGGCATGGCAGTTCTTC	CASSQGLAGAWQFF
TRBD1	TRBV18	TRBJ1-6	.	TGTGCCAGCTCAGGACAGGGGGCTGGTAATTCACCCCTCCACTTT	CASSGQGAGNSPLHF
.	TRBV6-6	TRBJ1-5	.	TGTGCCAGCAGTTACCGGACAGACAATCAGCCCCAGCATTTT	CASSYRTDNQPQHF
.	TRBV12-5	TRBJ2-7	.	TGTGCTAGTGGTTTGAGACGGGGGCTAGCGGATATCTGGTACGAGCAGTACTTC	CASGLRRGLADIWYEQYF
TRBD1	TRBV2	TRBJ2-7	.	TGTGCCAGCAGTGAACGGGCAGGGGGCAGGTACGAGCAGTACTTC	CASSERAGGRYEQYF
TRBD1	TRBV4-3	TRBJ1-2	.	TGCGCCAGCAGCCCTTTACAGGGGGACTATGGCTACACCTTC	CASSPLQGDYGYTF
TRBD1	TRBV7-8	TRBJ2-1	.	TGTGCCAGCAGCTTAGTAGAACAGGGGGCGTCATACAATGAGCAGTTCTTC	CASSLVEQGASYNEQFF
.	TRBV4-2	TRBJ1-2	.	TGTGCCAGCGGAGACTATGGCTACACCTTC	CASGDYGYTF
.	TRBV6-1	TRBJ2-4	.	TGTGCCAGCAGTCCCGCGACAGTAAAGAAGGGGGACTTC	CASSPATVKKGDF
TRBD1	TRBV30	TRBJ1-2	.	TGTGCCTGGAGAGTTCCAGGGGGCGTTTTTGATGGCTACACCTTC	CAWRVPGGVFDGYTF
.	TRBV18	TRBJ2-1	.	TGTGCCAGCTCACCTCCTCGTGGAGCCAGTTCTCACAATGAGCAGTTCTTC	CASSPPRGASSHNEQFF
TRBD1	TRBV6-1	TRBJ2-5	few	TGTGCCAGCAGTGAAACAAGGGGGCCGTGGGAGACCCAGTACTTC	CASSETRGPWETQYF
.	TRBV2	TRBJ2-7	.	TGTGCCAGCAGTGACAGGCGCTCCTACGAGCAGTACTTC	CASSDRRSYEQYF
.	TRBV7-2	TRBJ2-3	.	TGTGCCAGCAGCTCCGGACAGAACACAGATACGCAGTATTTT	CASSSGQNTDTQYF
.	TRBV5-1	TRBJ2-5	.	TGCGCCAGCAGCTTGGAGTCGACATTCCAAGAGACCCAGTACTTC	CASSLESTFQETQYF
TRBD1	TRBV11-3	TRBJ2-7	.	TGTGCCAGCAGCCCTTACGGGACAGGGTCCTACGAGCAGTACTTC	CASSPYGTGSYEQYF
.	TRBV30	TRBJ1-6	.	TGTGCCTGGAGTACCTTCGGAGGGACCGGAGGGAGTTCACCCCTCCACTTT	CAWSTFGGTGGSSPLHF
.	TRBV5-1	TRBJ2-1	.	TGCGCCAGCAGCCAGAACCAGGACAATGAGCAGTTCTTC	CASSQNQDNEQFF
.	TRBV29-1	TRBJ2-3	.	TGCAGCGTTGAAGTAGGAGGGCCCGATACGCAGTATTTT	CSVEVGGPDTQYF
.	TRBV29-1	TRBJ1-1	.	TGCAGCGTGGGGGCCGGGGCCCTCTACTCGAACACTGAAGCTTTCTTT	CSVGAGALYSNTEAFF
.	TRBV5-1	TRBJ2-5	few	TGCGCCAGCAGCTTGGACTTTGAGACCCAGTACTTC	CASSLDFETQYF
TRBD1	TRBV30	TRBJ2-5	few	TGTGCCTGGAGTGCGCGGACAGGGTACCAAGAGACCCAGTACTTC	CAWSARTGYQETQYF
.	TRBV5-8	TRBJ2-7	.	TGTGCCAGCAGCCTCGACGGGACTGACCTCGAAGAGCAGTACTTC	CASSLDGTDLEEQYF
TRBD1	TRBV6-5	TRBJ1-2	.	TGTGCCAGCAGTCGGGACAGGGGGTATGGCTACACCTTC	CASSRDRGYGYTF
TRBD2	TRBV7-2	TRBJ2-3	few	TGTGCCAGCAGACCGACTAGCGGGCGCACAGATACGCAGTATTTT	CASRPTSGRTDTQYF
TRBD2	TRBV7-3	TRBJ2-2	.	TGTGCCAGCAGCTTAACCAGCGGGAGGGCCGGGGAGCTGTTTTTT	CASSLTSGRAGELFF
.	TRBV5-1	TRBJ2-1	.	TGCGCCAGCAGCTTGGTCCCACAGGGTTTCAATGAGCAGCTCTTC	CASSLVPQGFNEQLF
.	TRBV10-2	TRBJ1-2	.	TGCGCCAGCAGCGAGACGGGGAACTATGGCTACACCTTC	CASSETGNYGYTF